This T cell receptor (beta chain) was profiled in a study of blood T cell repertoires in COVID-19. Study details: Both acute and convalescent COVID-19 samples were obtained from the United States, Italy and Spain.

V lost 0 bases to trimming and J lost 7 bases, with 21 bases between them. CDR3 length equals 17 residues. The V gene's germline CDR1 is MNHNS and CDR2 SASEGT. All recovered Cohort 3 donors got two negative PCRs, got clearance, or saw symptom resolution. Under the authors' procedure: Nucleated cell counts were estimated from reference gene primer amplification. Sequencing was performed with immunoSEQ multiplex PCR; in TCRdb, only in-frame clones are kept and a portion is missing. V and J calls and clone size are as listed in that table; D and trimming were resolved from the DNA. Here the sample spans 150,000 to 200,000 clones, around 83% being singletons.

Sequencing used PBMCs or T cells enriched from blood (not recorded which). This sequence joins TRBV6-1 and TRBJ2-5, with a tentative D call TRBD1 (6 bases). This sequence was found in a man between 45 and 60 years old who had recovered from COVID-19. The CDR3 region has the DNA TGTGCCAGCAGTGAAGCTCTGACAGGCCTTTCAAGAGGGACCCAGTACTTC. It codes for CASSEALTGLSRGTQYF.